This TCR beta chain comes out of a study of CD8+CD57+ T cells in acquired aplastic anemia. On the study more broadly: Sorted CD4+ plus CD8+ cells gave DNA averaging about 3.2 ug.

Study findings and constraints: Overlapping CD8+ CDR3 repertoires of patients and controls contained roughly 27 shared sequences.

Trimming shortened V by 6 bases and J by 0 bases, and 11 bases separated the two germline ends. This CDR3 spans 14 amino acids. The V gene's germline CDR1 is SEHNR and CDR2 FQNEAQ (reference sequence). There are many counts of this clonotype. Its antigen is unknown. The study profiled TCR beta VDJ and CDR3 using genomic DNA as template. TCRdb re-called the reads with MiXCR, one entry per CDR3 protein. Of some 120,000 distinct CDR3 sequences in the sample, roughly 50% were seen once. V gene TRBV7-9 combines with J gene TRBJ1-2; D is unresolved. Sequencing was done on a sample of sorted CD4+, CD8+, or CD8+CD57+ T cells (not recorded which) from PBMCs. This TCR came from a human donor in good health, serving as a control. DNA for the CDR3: TGTGCCAGCAGACCGGACCGAGCTAACTATGGCTACACCTTC. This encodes CASRPDRANYGYTF.